This is a list of T cell receptor beta chains from one sample in a study of T cell repertoires in cytomegalovirus infection. TCRdb itself ran the reads through MiXCR, one entry per CDR3 protein. The data contain a few hundred thousand distinct CDR3 sequences, 17% of them singletons. The specimen was CD8+ T cells from PBMCs. These receptors were obtained from a human donor in good health (CMV status not recorded). Some clones in this sample may be carry-over from other donors' samples. CDR3s include the opening cysteine and the closing phenylalanine or tryptophan. The order of the fields is clone size, V gene, CDR3 length, D gene, J gene, CDR3 protein, CDR3 DNA. D genes are given only for firm matches. Not every row has a clone size; where given, it reads once, few, many or a size class.

once	TRBV6-5	17	NA	TRBJ2-3	CASRHRGDQGRRDTQYF	TGTGCCAGCAGGCACCGCGGGGATCAGGGGAGGCGGGATACGCAGTATTTT
NA	TRBV28	16	NA	TRBJ1-3	CASSIRTVSSGNTIYF	TGTGCCAGCAGTATAAGGACAGTATCCTCTGGAAACACCATATATTTT
NA	TRBV19	14	TRBD1	TRBJ2-1	CATHNGTDYNEQFF	TGTGCCACGCACAACGGGACAGACTACAATGAGCAGTTCTTC
many	TRBV4-1	13	NA	TRBJ2-5	CASSPEGRETQYF	TGCGCCAGCAGCCCCGAGGGGCGGGAGACCCAGTACTTC
few	TRBV5-1	15	NA	TRBJ2-1	CASTPGGGVGNEQFF	TGCGCCAGCACCCCCGGGGGCGGGGTAGGCAATGAGCAGTTCTTC
few	TRBV28	11	NA	TRBJ2-5	CATKSGETQYF	TGTGCCACCAAAAGCGGAGAGACCCAGTACTTC
few	TRBV5-5	14	TRBD1	TRBJ1-1	CASSYAGGGTEAFF	TGTGCCAGCAGCTACGCAGGGGGAGGAACTGAAGCTTTCTTT
few	TRBV20-1	14	NA	TRBJ2-1	CSAFGESSYNEQFF	TGCAGTGCTTTCGGGGAGAGCTCCTACAATGAGCAGTTCTTC
NA	TRBV6-1	12	NA	TRBJ2-5	CASRELQETQYF	TGTGCCAGCAGAGAACTACAAGAGACCCAGTACTTC
many	TRBV7-2	15	NA	TRBJ2-7	CASSPRDSGFYEQYF	TGTGCCAGCAGCCCCCGGGATAGCGGTTTCTACGAGCAGTACTTC
many	TRBV20-1	13	TRBD2	TRBJ2-3	CSASLAGSGTQYF	TGCAGTGCTAGTCTAGCGGGCTCGGGTACGCAGTATTTT
few	TRBV5-6	15	TRBD1	TRBJ2-7	CASSSDRGATYEQYF	TGTGCCAGCAGCTCCGACAGGGGGGCTACCTACGAGCAGTACTTC
many	TRBV28	17	NA	TRBJ2-1	CASSPRRPGLLYNEQFF	TGTGCCAGCAGTCCTCGCCGACCGGGACTTCTCTACAATGAGCAGTTCTTC
NA	TRBV4-1	18	TRBD2	TRBJ2-1	CASSQDRVAGGRENEQFF	TGCGCCAGCAGCCAAGATCGGGTTGCGGGGGGCAGGGAGAATGAGCAGTTCTTC